This T cell receptor (beta chain) was found in a study of blood T cell repertoires in COVID-19. Study background: Samples taken during acute and convalescent COVID-19 were collected in the United States, Italy and Spain.

TCRdb's copy holds only in-frame clones and misses some; the assay was immunoSEQ multiplex PCR. The table includes 250,000 to 300,000 clones, approximately 81% detected once. Individuals drawn from 24 US areas were roughly 18 to 95 years old. Participants had their cohort set by participant-reported clinical history. Within 2 weeks before study entry, exposed participants met a COVID-19 case. Material for sequencing was PBMCs or T cells enriched from blood (not recorded which). The sequence was obtained from a woman aged 45-65 years who had been exposed to COVID-19.

CDR3 coding DNA: TGTGCCAGCTCACCGGACAGAGCGAACACTGAAGCTTTCTTT. This gives the protein CASSPDRANTEAFF. V gene TRBV18 combines with J gene TRBJ1-1; TRBD1 might be the D (6 bases). The germline gives CDR1 KGHSH, CDR2 LQKENI. The length of the CDR3 is 14 residues. The ends were cut back, 3 bases at V and 1 base at J, with 9 bases in the middle.